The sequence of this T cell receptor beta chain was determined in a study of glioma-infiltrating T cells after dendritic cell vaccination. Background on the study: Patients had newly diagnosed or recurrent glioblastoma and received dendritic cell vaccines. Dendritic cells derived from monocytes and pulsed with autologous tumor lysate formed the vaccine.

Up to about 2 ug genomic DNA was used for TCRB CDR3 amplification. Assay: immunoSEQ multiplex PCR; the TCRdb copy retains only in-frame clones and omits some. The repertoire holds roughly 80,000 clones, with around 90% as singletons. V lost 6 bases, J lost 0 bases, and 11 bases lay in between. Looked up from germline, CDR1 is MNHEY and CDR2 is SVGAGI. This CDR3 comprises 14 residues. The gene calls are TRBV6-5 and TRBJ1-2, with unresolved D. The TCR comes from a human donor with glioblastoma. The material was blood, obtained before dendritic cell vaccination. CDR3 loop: CASSSGWTNYGYTF. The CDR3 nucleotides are TGTGCCAGCAGCTCCGGGTGGACTAACTATGGCTACACCTTC.